What follows are 30 T cell receptor beta chains derived from one specimen sequenced in a study of blood T cell repertoires in COVID-19. TCRdb's table, derived via immunoSEQ multiplex PCR, lists solely in-frame clones and lacks some. The sample records 65,000 or so clones, around 90% being singletons. The material sequenced was peripheral blood. The receptors come from a man in his 60s with acute or convalescent COVID-19.

V usage is TRBV29-1 and J usage is TRBJ1-1, with a tentative D call TRBD1 (5 bases). The CDR3 sequence is 12 residues long. The germline V gene encodes CDR1 SQVTM and CDR2 ANQGSEA. V was pared by 3 bases and J by 10 bases, with 15 bases between. This CDR3 reads CSVEEGSGGAFF. The CDR3 DNA is TGCAGCGTTGAGGAGGGATCGGGGGGAGCTTTCTTT.

This clone was seen just once. This rearrangement joins TRBV7-9 to TRBJ2-7; 7 bases align to TRBD1. CDR1 is SEHNR and CDR2 is FQNEAQ in the germline V gene (reference sequence). This CDR3 is 17 amino acids long. Trimming removed 1 base from V and 4 bases from J; junction bases left unmatched: 13. Here the CDR3 reads CASSLGRYRQGWYEQYF. CDR3 coding DNA: TGTGCCAGCAGCTTAGGCAGATACCGACAGGGATGGTACGAGCAGTACTTC.

The V and J genes are TRBV5-8 and TRBJ1-4; TRBD1 might be the D (5 bases). The CDR3 consists of 16 residues. V gave up 2 bases and J gave up 5 bases, with 16 bases separating them. Per the germline V gene, CDR1 is SGHTS and CDR2 is YDEGEE. The CDR3 spells CASSFPRGARNEKLFF. In nucleotides, the CDR3 is TGTGCCAGCAGCTTTCCGCGCGGGGCGCGCAATGAAAAACTGTTTTTT.

The rearrangement uses TRBV7-6 and TRBJ1-1; a weak D match, TRBD1 (5 bases). There are 13 residues in the CDR3. V lost 1 base and J 5 bases, leaving 8 bases between the germline ends. Germline CDR1 reads SGHVS; CDR2 reads FNYEAQ. Here the CDR3 reads CASSLGGATEAFF. The CDR3 nucleotides read TGTGCCAGCAGCTTAGGGGGCGCGACTGAAGCTTTCTTT.

This chain connects TRBV5-1 to TRBJ2-2; 7 bases align to TRBD1. The CDR3 consists of 17 residues. Germline V gene sequence: CDR1 SGHRS, CDR2 YFSETQ. V lost 0 bases and J lost 3; bases outside the gene matches: 8. This CDR3 is CASSLDRTGYDTGELFF. CDR3 nucleotide sequence: TGCGCCAGCAGCTTGGATAGGACAGGATATGACACCGGGGAGCTGTTTTTT.

The V gene is TRBV19, the J gene TRBJ2-3; TRBD2 agrees at 11 bases. CDR3 length: 16 amino acids. Germline CDR1 and CDR2: LNHDA and SQIVND (reference sequence). V lost 5 bases and J lost 2; bases outside the gene matches: 6. This CDR3 is CASSVTSGALTDTQYF. The CDR3 DNA follows: TGTGCCAGTAGTGTGACTAGCGGGGCACTCACAGATACGCAGTATTTT. Complete variable domain (other parts from reference TRBV19 and TRBJ2-3): DGGITQSPKYLFRKEGQNVTLSCEQNLNHDAMYWYRQDPGQGLRLIYYSQIVNDFQKGDIAEGYSVSREKKESFPLTVTSAQKNPTAFYLCASSVTSGALTDTQYFGPGTRLTVL.

The chain carries TRBV21-1 and TRBJ2-5; the D call TRBD1 from the table was never checked on the DNA. TRBV21-1 is a pseudogene segment. This CDR3 is built from 17 residues. CDR3 region: CASSTRDMSWDQETQYF. The DNA of the CDR3 is TGTGCCAGCAGCACCCGGGACATGTCGTGGGACCAAGAGACCCAGTACTTC.

This chain links TRBV7-9 with TRBJ2-7; 8 positions agree with TRBD1. Germline V gene sequence: CDR1 SEHNR, CDR2 FQNEAQ (reference sequence). The V segment lost 5 bases and the J segment 2 bases; nucleotides outside the gene matches: 5. This CDR3 has 14 residues. The CDR3 coding sequence is TGTGCCAGCAGCGGCCGGGACAGGCCCTACGAGCAGTACTTC. This gives the protein CASSGRDRPYEQYF.

This clone was seen a single time. The chain combines TRBV6-5 with TRBJ1-1; D is unclear. The V end was cut by 6 bases, the J end by 5 bases, with 13 bases between. The germline gives CDR1 MNHEY, CDR2 SVGAGI. CDR3 length: 13 residues. CDR3 region: CASSTQAVTEAFF. The CDR3 nucleotides read TGTGCCAGCAGCACCCAAGCGGTTACTGAAGCTTTCTTT.

V and J are TRBV5-1 and TRBJ2-7; 7 bases fit TRBD1. V shed 2 bases and J 5 bases; nucleotides not matched to a gene: 10. Looked up from germline, CDR1 is SGHRS and CDR2 is YFSETQ. CDR3 size: 15 residues. In DNA, the CDR3 is TGCGCCAGCAGCTTAAGACAGGGCAGTTTTGACGAGCAGTACTTC. This codes for CASSLRQGSFDEQYF. Together with reference TRBV5-1 and TRBJ2-7, the CDR3 gives the full variable domain: KAGVTQTPRYLIKTRGQQVTLSCSPISGHRSVSWYQQTPGQGLQFLFEYFSETQRNKGNFPGRFSGRQFSNSRSEMNVSTLELGDSALYLCASSLRQGSFDEQYFGPGTRLTVT.

This rearrangement joins TRBV19 to TRBJ2-7; TRBD2 matches 9 bases. Looked up from germline, CDR1 is LNHDA and CDR2 is SQIVND (reference sequence). This CDR3 is 14 amino acids long. J gave up 4 bases and V 6 bases, and 7 bases lay outside the gene matches. The CDR3 reads CASSPLGLAYEQYF. The CDR3 bases are TGTGCCAGTAGCCCGTTAGGACTAGCGTACGAGCAGTACTTC.

This chain links TRBV5-1 with TRBJ1-2; D gene unclear. Germline V CDR1 and CDR2: SGHRS, YFSETQ. The CDR3 has 12 residues. V lost 3 bases to trimming and J lost 6 bases, with 9 bases between them. Here the CDR3 DNA reads TGCGCCAGCAGCTATACATTGGATGGCTACACCTTC. Amino acids: CASSYTLDGYTF.

The chain has TRBV2 and TRBJ1-4; D may be TRBD1 (6 bases). The CDR3 is 13 amino acids. V was clipped by 4 bases and J by 8 bases, with 11 bases between them. Germline-derived CDR1 and CDR2 are SNHLY and FYNNEI. The CDR3 protein is CASSARGVEKLFF. In nucleotides, the CDR3 is TGTGCCAGCAGTGCCAGGGGTGTGGAAAAACTGTTTTTT.

The chain joins TRBV6-5 to TRBJ1-2; unclear D gene. Trimming took off 2 bases at V and 4 bases at J, with 14 bases between the two ends. The CDR3 is 15 residues long. The germline gives CDR1 MNHEY, CDR2 SVGAGI. The CDR3 bases are TGTGCCAGCAGTTACGGTTTGGAGGGTAGCTATGGCTACACCTTC. Its protein is CASSYGLEGSYGYTF.

The sample holds one count of this clone. The chain links TRBV7-2 to TRBJ1-3; maybe TRBD1 (5 bases). The germline gives CDR1 SGHTA, CDR2 FQGNSA. The CDR3 is made up of 14 amino acids. Trimming removed 5 bases at V and 4 bases at J, with 12 bases between. CDR3 DNA sequence: TGTGCCAGCAGCCGGTTGGGGCGAGGAAACACCATATATTTT. Its translation: CASSRLGRGNTIYF.

The rearrangement joins TRBV30 to TRBJ1-6; TRBD1 agrees at 11 bases. The CDR3 extends over 17 amino acids. Germline CDR1 reads GTSNPN; CDR2 reads SVGIG (reference sequence). V lost 3 bases to trimming and J lost 4 bases; unmatched junction nucleotides: 8. The CDR3 protein is CAWRPPGQGGYNSPLHF. CDR3 coding DNA: TGTGCCTGGAGGCCACCGGGACAGGGGGGGTATAATTCACCCCTCCACTTT.

The chain recombines TRBV5-1 with TRBJ1-5; TRBD1 matches 8 bases. Germline V gene lookup returns CDR1 SGHRS and CDR2 YFSETQ. CDR3 length: 16 residues. The V gene end was trimmed by 1 base and the J gene end by 4 bases; junction bases not matched to a gene: 7. The CDR3: CASSLLGQGSNQPQHF. DNA for the CDR3: TGCGCCAGCAGCTTGTTAGGACAGGGCTCTAATCAGCCCCAGCATTTT.

The V call is TRBV28, the J call TRBJ1-4; D call uncertain. CDR3 length: 12 residues. Germline V CDR1 and CDR2: MDHEN, SYDVKM. Trimming shortened V by 4 bases and J by 7 bases, and 7 bases separated the two germline ends. The CDR3 region is CASSSPGEKLFF. CDR3 nucleotides: TGTGCCAGCAGTTCGCCAGGTGAAAAACTGTTTTTT.

J is TRBJ2-1 and V is TRBV5-4; no firm D call. Germline V lookup: CDR1 SGHNT, CDR2 YYREEE (reference sequence). The CDR3 consists of 15 residues. Deletions cut 1 base from V and 0 bases from J, with 8 bases between. In nucleotides, the CDR3 is TGTGCCAGCAGCTTGTCATCTAGCTCCTACAATGAGCAGTTCTTC. The encoded protein is CASSLSSSSYNEQFF.

The chain combines TRBV7-2 with TRBJ2-5, with a possible D match to TRBD1 (5 bases). The CDR3 runs 15 residues. Trimming left V 1 base short and J 3 bases short, with 12 bases between. CDR1 is SGHTA and CDR2 is FQGNSA in the germline V gene. CDR3 region: CASSLGGRQEETQYF. The CDR3 DNA sequence: TGTGCCAGCAGCTTAGGGGGCCGACAAGAAGAGACCCAGTACTTC.

The V call is TRBV19, the J call TRBJ1-1, with 8 bases fitting TRBD1. Unmatched junction bases numbered 11, after V lost 4 bases and J lost 1 base. Germline V gives CDR1 LNHDA, CDR2 SQIVND (reference sequence). The CDR3 has 17 amino acids. The CDR3 DNA follows: TGTGCCAGTAGTAAATCACGACAGGGGACCGGGAACACTGAAGCTTTCTTT. Protein product: CASSKSRQGTGNTEAFF.

The chain carries TRBV18 and TRBJ1-5; possibly TRBD1 for D (5 bases). Trimming removed 2 bases from V and 0 bases from J, with 8 bases in between. Germline V gene lookup returns CDR1 KGHSH and CDR2 LQKENI. The CDR3 spans 15 residues. For the CDR3, the DNA is TGTGCCAGCTCACCAGGGCAGGGTAGCAATCAGCCCCAGCATTTT. Its protein product is CASSPGQGSNQPQHF.

V gene TRBV5-1 combines with J gene TRBJ1-2; maybe TRBD1 (5 bases). With 0 bases removed from V and 4 bases from J, the gap between germline ends came to 19 bases. The CDR3 loop spans 17 amino acids. The germline gives CDR1 SGHRS, CDR2 YFSETQ. The CDR3 DNA is TGCGCCAGCAGCTTGGCCATGACAGAACTATATCTCTATGGCTACACCTTC. It encodes CASSLAMTELYLYGYTF.

The chain employs TRBV10-2 and TRBJ2-1, with 7 bases lining up with TRBD2. The germline CDR1 and CDR2 sequences are WSHSY and SAAADI. The CDR3 runs to 12 residues. Trimming at V came to 5 bases and at J to 12 bases, leaving 7 bases not matched to a gene. The CDR3 sequence: CASSLTSSGQFF. For the CDR3, the DNA is TGCGCCAGCAGTCTGACTAGCTCCGGGCAGTTCTTC.

V and J are TRBV13 and TRBJ1-2; the match to TRBD1 covers 7 bases. Germline CDR1 is PRHDT and CDR2 is FYEKMQ (reference sequence). The ends lost 2 bases at V and 8 bases at J; junction bases unmatched: 2. The CDR3 runs to 12 residues. CDR3 sequence: CASSLQGGGYTF. The CDR3 coding sequence is TGTGCCAGCAGCTTACAGGGGGGAGGCTACACCTTC.

J is TRBJ2-3 and V is TRBV24-1; D uncertain. With 4 bases removed from V and 7 bases from J, the gap between germline ends came to 11 bases. The CDR3 contains 13 residues. Germline V lookup: CDR1 KGHDR, CDR2 SFDVKD. CDR3 region: CATSDASQNTQYF. In nucleotides, the CDR3 is TGTGCCACCAGTGACGCGTCCCAAAATACGCAGTATTTT.

The rearrangement uses TRBV19 and TRBJ1-4; D might be TRBD1 (5 bases). Germline V gene data show CDR1 as LNHDA and CDR2 as SQIVND (reference sequence). The V gene lost 3 bases and the J gene lost 7 bases, with 9 bases spanning the gap. This CDR3 is 13 amino acids long. The CDR3 DNA reads as TGTGCCAGTAGTATCGGGGGAGGTGAAAAACTGTTTTTT. The encoded protein is CASSIGGGEKLFF. Looking up the rest from reference TRBV19 and TRBJ1-4 gives the full variable domain: DGGITQSPKYLFRKEGQNVTLSCEQNLNHDAMYWYRQDPGQGLRLIYYSQIVNDFQKGDIAEGYSVSREKKESFPLTVTSAQKNPTAFYLCASSIGGGEKLFFGSGTQLSVL.

The rearrangement links TRBV19 to TRBJ1-5; D is uncertain. Trimming shortened V by 3 bases and J by 0 bases, and 9 bases separated the two germline ends. CDR1 and CDR2 from the germline V gene are LNHDA and SQIVND (reference sequence). The CDR3 has 15 residues. Here the CDR3 DNA reads TGTGCCAGTAGTATTGCGGTGATTAGCAATCAGCCCCAGCATTTT. It encodes CASSIAVISNQPQHF. The full variable domain, its missing parts supplied by reference TRBV19 and TRBJ1-5, is DGGITQSPKYLFRKEGQNVTLSCEQNLNHDAMYWYRQDPGQGLRLIYYSQIVNDFQKGDIAEGYSVSREKKESFPLTVTSAQKNPTAFYLCASSIAVISNQPQHFGDGTRLSIL.

The genes are TRBV9 and TRBJ1-5; D gene unclear. With 3 bases removed from V and 4 bases from J, the gap between germline ends came to 11 bases. CDR1 is SGDLS and CDR2 is YYNGEE in the germline V gene. The CDR3 runs 14 residues. This CDR3 is CASSAGWGNQPQHF. The CDR3 region has the DNA TGTGCCAGCAGCGCGGGGTGGGGAAATCAGCCCCAGCATTTT.

The chain is built from TRBV5-1 and TRBJ1-1; 8 bases map to TRBD1. Germline-derived CDR1 and CDR2 are SGHRS and YFSETQ. Trimming at V came to 5 bases and at J to 6 bases, leaving 15 bases not matched to a gene. CDR3 length: 16 residues. This CDR3 reads CASRNGQGTIPSEAFF. Written as DNA, the CDR3 is TGCGCCAGCAGAAACGGACAGGGTACGATCCCCTCTGAAGCTTTCTTT.